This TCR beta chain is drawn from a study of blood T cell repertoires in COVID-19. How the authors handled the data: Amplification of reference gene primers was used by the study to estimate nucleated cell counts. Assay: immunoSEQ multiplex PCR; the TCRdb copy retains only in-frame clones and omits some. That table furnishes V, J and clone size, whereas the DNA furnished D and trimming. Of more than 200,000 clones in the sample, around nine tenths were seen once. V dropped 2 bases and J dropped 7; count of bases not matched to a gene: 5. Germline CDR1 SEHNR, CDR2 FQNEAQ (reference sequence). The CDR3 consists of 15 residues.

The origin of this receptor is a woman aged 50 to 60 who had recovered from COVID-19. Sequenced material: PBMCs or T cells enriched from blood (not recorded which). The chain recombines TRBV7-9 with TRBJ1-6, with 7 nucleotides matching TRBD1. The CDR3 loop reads CASSLHGTDNSPLHF. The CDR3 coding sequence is TGTGCCAGCAGCTTACACGGGACAGACAATTCACCCCTCCACTTT.